Described below is a single T cell receptor beta chain sequence and its context. These data belong to a study of memory CD4+ T cells and cytomegalovirus serostatus. Deletions cut 3 bases from V and 1 base from J, with 6 bases between. This CDR3 is 14 amino acids long. Germline values: CDR1 MDHEN, CDR2 SYDVKM. The sort gate was single viable CD3+CD4+CD8-CD45RO+ cells for memory CD4+ T cells. Serostatus was set by detecting CMV pp150, pp28, p38, p52 IgG. CD4+ T cells were isolated by positive magnetic selection. As processed by the authors: After removing out-of-frame reads, around 2 million distinct TCRbeta sequences remained. Libraries were prepared by immunoSEQ multiplex PCR; TCRdb keeps only in-frame clonotypes and omits some of them. Clonal size and the V and J genes are those of that table, whereas D and trimming came from the DNA. The sample has about 56,000 clones; about 73% are singletons.

The gene calls are TRBV28 and TRBJ2-2; D not resolved. Source material: memory CD4+ T cells from blood. The TCR sequence derives from an adult in good health and CMV-seropositive. In DNA form, the CDR3 reads TGTGCCAGCAGTTTCGCACAGAACACCGGGGAGCTGTTTTTT. Its protein product is CASSFAQNTGELFF.